Included here is one TCR beta chain sequence, with context. Its cognate antigen is unknown. V dropped 6 bases and J dropped 4; count of bases not matched to a gene: 5. CDR3 length equals 15 residues. Germline V CDR1 and CDR2: LGHNT, FRNRAP. This specimen comes from a study of CD4 T cells in relation to SARS-CoV-2 and coronaviruses. The data were produced by immunoSEQ multiplex PCR, yet TCRdb's version contains in-frame clones alone and is incomplete. The sample holds about 20,000 clones, roughly 77% seen once. Before the COVID-19 pandemic, during about 2010-2018, CD4+ T cells were taken from unexposed donors. The cells were cultured for about ten days before CD4+ T cells were isolated.

The V and J genes are TRBV12-5 and TRBJ2-2; the match to TRBD1 covers 10 bases. The source of this sequence is a human donor in good health. Sequencing was performed on CD4+ T cells from PBMCs, cultured in vitro. As DNA, the CDR3 is TGTGCTAGTGGCCCGGGGACAGGGGTCACCGGGGAGCTGTTTTTT. Its protein product is CASGPGTGVTGELFF. Based on the CDR3 plus reference TRBV12-5 and TRBJ2-2, the full variable domain is DARVTQTPRHKVTEMGQEVTMRCQPILGHNTVFWYRQTMMQGLELLAYFRNRAPLDDSGMPKDRFSAEMPDATLATLKIQPSEPRDSAVYFCASGPGTGVTGELFFGEGSRLTVL.